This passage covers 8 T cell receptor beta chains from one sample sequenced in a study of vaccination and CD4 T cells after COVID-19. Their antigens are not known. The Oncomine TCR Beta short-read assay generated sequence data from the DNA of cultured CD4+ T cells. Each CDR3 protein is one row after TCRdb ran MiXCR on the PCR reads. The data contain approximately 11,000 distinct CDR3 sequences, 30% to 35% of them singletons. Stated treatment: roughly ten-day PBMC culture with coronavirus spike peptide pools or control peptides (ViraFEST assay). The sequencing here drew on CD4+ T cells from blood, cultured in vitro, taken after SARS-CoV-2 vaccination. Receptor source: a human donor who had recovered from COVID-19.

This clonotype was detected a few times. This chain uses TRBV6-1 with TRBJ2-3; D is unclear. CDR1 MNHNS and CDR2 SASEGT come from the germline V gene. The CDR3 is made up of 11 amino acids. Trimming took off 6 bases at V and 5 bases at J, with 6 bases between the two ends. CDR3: CASRERDTQYF. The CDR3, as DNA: TGTGCCAGCAGGGAGAGAGATACGCAGTATTTT.

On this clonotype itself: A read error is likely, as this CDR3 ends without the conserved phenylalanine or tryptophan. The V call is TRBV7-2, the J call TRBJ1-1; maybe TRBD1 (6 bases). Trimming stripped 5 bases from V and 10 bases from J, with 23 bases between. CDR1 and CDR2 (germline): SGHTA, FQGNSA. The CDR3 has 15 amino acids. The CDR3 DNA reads TGTGCCAGCAGCCTCCAGACAGGATTGAGAGCTGGAGCTTTCTTA. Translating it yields CASSLQTGLRAGAFL.

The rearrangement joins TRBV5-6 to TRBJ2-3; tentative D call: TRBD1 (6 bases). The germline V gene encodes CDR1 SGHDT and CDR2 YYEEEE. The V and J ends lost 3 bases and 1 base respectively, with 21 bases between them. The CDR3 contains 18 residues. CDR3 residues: CASSSTQGSKGGTDTQYF. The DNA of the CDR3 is TGTGCCAGCAGCTCCACCCAGGGTAGCAAGGGGGGCACAGATACGCAGTATTTT.

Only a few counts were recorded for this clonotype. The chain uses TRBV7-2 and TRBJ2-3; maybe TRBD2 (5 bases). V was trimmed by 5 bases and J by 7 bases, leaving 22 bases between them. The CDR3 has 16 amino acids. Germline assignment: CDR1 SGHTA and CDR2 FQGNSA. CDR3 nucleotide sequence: TGTGCCAGCAGCCAAGAGGGTGGGCGTCAGCTTAATACGCAGTATTTT. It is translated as CASSQEGGRQLNTQYF.

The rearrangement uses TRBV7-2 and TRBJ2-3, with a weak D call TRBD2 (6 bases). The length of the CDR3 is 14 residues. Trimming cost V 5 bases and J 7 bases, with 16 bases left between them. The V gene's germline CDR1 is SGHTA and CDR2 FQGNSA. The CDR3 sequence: CASSPVGEANTQYF. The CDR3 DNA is TGTGCCAGCAGCCCAGTAGGGGAGGCGAATACGCAGTATTTT.

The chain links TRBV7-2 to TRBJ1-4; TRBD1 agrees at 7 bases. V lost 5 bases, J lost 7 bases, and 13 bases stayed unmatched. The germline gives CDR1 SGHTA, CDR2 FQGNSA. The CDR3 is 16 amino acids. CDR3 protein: CASSQSGGTASEKLFF. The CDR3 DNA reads TGTGCCAGCAGCCAATCCGGAGGGACAGCCTCTGAAAAACTGTTTTTT.

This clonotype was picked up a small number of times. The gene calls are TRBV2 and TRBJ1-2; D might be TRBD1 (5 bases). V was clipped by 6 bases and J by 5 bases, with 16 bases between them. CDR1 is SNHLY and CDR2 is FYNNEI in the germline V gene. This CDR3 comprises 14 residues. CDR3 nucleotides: TGTGCCAGCAGGACGGGACGGATGCTTTATGGCTACACCTTC. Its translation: CASRTGRMLYGYTF. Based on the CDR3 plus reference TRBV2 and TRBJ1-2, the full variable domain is EPEVTQTPSHQVTQMGQEVILRCVPISNHLYFYWYRQILGQKVEFLVSFYNNEISEKSEIFDDQFSVERPDGSNFTLKIRSTKLEDSAMYFCASRTGRMLYGYTFGSGTRLTVV.

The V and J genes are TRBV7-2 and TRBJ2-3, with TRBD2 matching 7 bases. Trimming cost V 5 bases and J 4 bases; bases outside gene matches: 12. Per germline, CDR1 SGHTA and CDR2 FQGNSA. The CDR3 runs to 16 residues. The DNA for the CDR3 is TGTGCCAGCAGCACCCGGACTAGACCCACCCCAGATACGCAGTATTTT. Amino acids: CASSTRTRPTPDTQYF.